Listed below are T cell receptor beta chains from one sample, sequenced in a study of beta chain features in type 1 diabetes. The table came from immunoSEQ multiplex PCR; TCRdb's copy has only in-frame clones and leaves some out. The sample lists over 200,000 clones, roughly 11% occurring once. Sequencing was performed on naive CD4+ T cells from blood. The origin of the receptors is a man aged 25 to 45 with type 1 diabetes. Both conserved end residues are part of each CDR3. D genes are given only for firm matches. Part of the rows lack a size; the others show once, few, many or a class for expanded clones.

d_call: -; clone_size: -; j_call: TRBJ1-4; v_call: TRBV18; cdr3_nt: TGTGCCAGCTCACCGAGCGGAGCAACTAATGAAAAACTGTTTTTT; cdr3_aa: CASSPSGATNEKLFF
d_call: -; clone_size: -; j_call: TRBJ2-7; v_call: TRBV5-1; cdr3_nt: TGCGCCAGCAGCTACGGGACTCGTGAGGGAGACGAGCAGTACTTC; cdr3_aa: CASSYGTREGDEQYF
d_call: TRBD2; clone_size: -; j_call: TRBJ2-5; v_call: TRBV5-1; cdr3_nt: TGCGCCAGCAGCACCCTCCAAAGCGGGGGTGAGACCCAGTACTTC; cdr3_aa: CASSTLQSGGETQYF
d_call: TRBD1; clone_size: -; j_call: TRBJ1-2; v_call: TRBV5-4; cdr3_nt: TGTGCCAGCAGCTTGCCGGGGACAGGACGGAACTATGGCTACACCTTC; cdr3_aa: CASSLPGTGRNYGYTF
d_call: -; clone_size: -; j_call: TRBJ2-5; v_call: TRBV7-3; cdr3_nt: TGTGCCAGCAGCCCCAGGGCCGGGGAGACCCAGTACTTC; cdr3_aa: CASSPRAGETQYF
d_call: -; clone_size: -; j_call: TRBJ1-2; v_call: TRBV14; cdr3_nt: TGTGCCAGCAGCCAACAACCACCTCGGAGCTATGGCTACACCTTC; cdr3_aa: CASSQQPPRSYGYTF
d_call: TRBD1; clone_size: -; j_call: TRBJ2-7; v_call: TRBV2; cdr3_nt: TGTGCCAGCAGCGACAGGGTGTTATCCTACGAGCAGTACTTC; cdr3_aa: CASSDRVLSYEQYF
d_call: TRBD2; clone_size: -; j_call: TRBJ2-3; v_call: TRBV7-9; cdr3_nt: TGTGCCAGCAGCTCCGGACTAGCGAGCGATACGCAGTATTTT; cdr3_aa: CASSSGLASDTQYF
d_call: -; clone_size: -; j_call: TRBJ2-1; v_call: TRBV5-4; cdr3_nt: TGTGCCAGCAGCTTGGAGGGGGTTGAGCAGTTCTTC; cdr3_aa: CASSLEGVEQFF
d_call: -; clone_size: few; j_call: TRBJ1-2; v_call: TRBV19; cdr3_nt: TGTGCCAGTACCCGAGGACTGATTAACTATGGCTACACCTTC; cdr3_aa: CASTRGLINYGYTF
d_call: -; clone_size: few; j_call: TRBJ2-7; v_call: TRBV5-4; cdr3_nt: TGTGCCAGCAGCTTGTATTCCGAGCAGTACTTC; cdr3_aa: CASSLYSEQYF
d_call: TRBD1; clone_size: few; j_call: TRBJ2-7; v_call: TRBV19; cdr3_nt: TGTGCCAGTAGTACCGACAGGGGCACCTACGAGCAGTACTTC; cdr3_aa: CASSTDRGTYEQYF
d_call: -; clone_size: -; j_call: TRBJ2-1; v_call: TRBV11-2; cdr3_nt: TGTGCCAGCAGCTTAGGTGGGCCACCCCAATACAATGAGCAGTTCTTC; cdr3_aa: CASSLGGPPQYNEQFF
d_call: -; clone_size: few; j_call: TRBJ1-3; v_call: TRBV27; cdr3_nt: TGTGCCAGCAGTTTAGCGGGGGCGGTTGGCACCATATATTTT; cdr3_aa: CASSLAGAVGTIYF
d_call: -; clone_size: -; j_call: TRBJ2-7; v_call: TRBV15; cdr3_nt: TGTGCCACCAGCACGGGACTCCGGGTCCACGAGCAGTACTTC; cdr3_aa: CATSTGLRVHEQYF
d_call: TRBD1; clone_size: -; j_call: TRBJ1-4; v_call: TRBV5-1; cdr3_nt: TGCGCCAGCAGCTTCGGGACAGCTAATGAAAAACTGTTTTTT; cdr3_aa: CASSFGTANEKLFF
d_call: TRBD2; clone_size: -; j_call: TRBJ2-5; v_call: TRBV2; cdr3_nt: TGTGCCAGCAATCGGGGGGGGGAAGAGACCCAGTACTTC; cdr3_aa: CASNRGGEETQYF
d_call: TRBD2; clone_size: few; j_call: TRBJ2-1; v_call: TRBV5-4; cdr3_nt: TGTGCCAGCAGCTTTTTGCGGGGGGGCTCCCACAATGAGCAGTTCTTC; cdr3_aa: CASSFLRGGSHNEQFF
d_call: TRBD1; clone_size: few; j_call: TRBJ2-7; v_call: TRBV9; cdr3_nt: TGTGCCAGCAGCCCCTCAGGGACAGGGAGGGACGAGCAGTACTTC; cdr3_aa: CASSPSGTGRDEQYF
d_call: -; clone_size: -; j_call: TRBJ2-5; v_call: TRBV2; cdr3_nt: TGTGCCAGCACCGCGGTCGAAGAGACCCAGTACTTC; cdr3_aa: CASTAVEETQYF
d_call: TRBD1; clone_size: few; j_call: TRBJ2-7; v_call: TRBV4-1; cdr3_nt: TGCGCCAGCAGCCGGGACAGAGGATCCTACGAGCAGTACTTC; cdr3_aa: CASSRDRGSYEQYF
d_call: TRBD1; clone_size: few; j_call: TRBJ1-2; v_call: TRBV27; cdr3_nt: TGTGCCAGCAGTTTAGAGGGGGCAGGGGGCTACACCTTC; cdr3_aa: CASSLEGAGGYTF
d_call: TRBD2; clone_size: few; j_call: TRBJ2-5; v_call: TRBV6-5; cdr3_nt: TGTGCCATCTCCTCTAGCGGGGAAGAGACCCAGTACTTC; cdr3_aa: CAISSSGEETQYF
d_call: -; clone_size: few; j_call: TRBJ2-7; v_call: TRBV7-9; cdr3_nt: TGTGCCAGCAGCTCTTTGGGGCAGGGCTACGAGCAGTACTTC; cdr3_aa: CASSSLGQGYEQYF
d_call: TRBD1; clone_size: few; j_call: TRBJ1-5; v_call: TRBV2; cdr3_nt: TGTGCCAGCAGGCCGGGACAGGGAAGGAGCAATCAGCCCCAGCATTTT; cdr3_aa: CASRPGQGRSNQPQHF
d_call: -; clone_size: -; j_call: TRBJ1-4; v_call: TRBV27; cdr3_nt: TGTGCCAGCAGTGAGAGCTTTAATCAAAAACTGTTTTTT; cdr3_aa: CASSESFNQKLFF
d_call: TRBD2; clone_size: -; j_call: TRBJ2-1; v_call: TRBV5-1; cdr3_nt: TGCGCCAGCAGCTTGGTCTTCAGCGGGGGGGGCGATGAGCAGTTCTTC; cdr3_aa: CASSLVFSGGGDEQFF
d_call: TRBD1; clone_size: few; j_call: TRBJ1-2; v_call: TRBV27; cdr3_nt: TGTGCCAGCAGGGGGGACAGCTATGGCTACACCTTC; cdr3_aa: CASRGDSYGYTF
d_call: -; clone_size: -; j_call: TRBJ2-2; v_call: TRBV4-3; cdr3_nt: TGCGCCAGCAGCCCTTACCTCGATAGGGGCACCGGGGAGCTGTTTTTT; cdr3_aa: CASSPYLDRGTGELFF
d_call: -; clone_size: -; j_call: TRBJ2-7; v_call: TRBV6-1; cdr3_nt: TGTGCCAGCAGTGAAGCGACAGTCGGCTACGAGCAGTACTTC; cdr3_aa: CASSEATVGYEQYF
d_call: -; clone_size: once; j_call: TRBJ1-2; v_call: TRBV18; cdr3_nt: TGTGCCAGCTCACCAGCCCGGGATCTATATGGCTACACCTTC; cdr3_aa: CASSPARDLYGYTF
d_call: TRBD1; clone_size: few; j_call: TRBJ1-2; v_call: TRBV6-5; cdr3_nt: TGTGCCAGCACCACCGGACAGGGCCCTTATGGCTACACCTTC; cdr3_aa: CASTTGQGPYGYTF
d_call: TRBD2; clone_size: -; j_call: TRBJ2-7; v_call: TRBV7-2; cdr3_nt: TGTGCCAGCAGCTTCGGGGGGGCGGACTACGAGCAGTACTTC; cdr3_aa: CASSFGGADYEQYF
d_call: -; clone_size: -; j_call: TRBJ2-7; v_call: TRBV28; cdr3_nt: TGTGCCAGCGAGAGGTTGGTAGGTGTGGGGCCGCGAGGGCAGTACTTC; cdr3_aa: CASERLVGVGPRGQYF
d_call: -; clone_size: few; j_call: TRBJ1-6; v_call: TRBV5-6; cdr3_nt: TGTGCCAGCAGCGTACAGGGTTTCGATTCACCCCTCCACTTT; cdr3_aa: CASSVQGFDSPLHF
d_call: -; clone_size: few; j_call: TRBJ2-3; v_call: TRBV10-3; cdr3_nt: TGTGCCATCAGTGAGTCACGGGATACGCAGTATTTT; cdr3_aa: CAISESRDTQYF
d_call: -; clone_size: -; j_call: TRBJ1-6; v_call: TRBV7-8; cdr3_nt: TGTGCCAGCAGCTTACTCGCTAGCTCCTATAATTCACCCCTCCACTTT; cdr3_aa: CASSLLASSYNSPLHF
d_call: TRBD1; clone_size: few; j_call: TRBJ2-6; v_call: TRBV5-8; cdr3_nt: TGTGCCAGCAGCCTAGACAGGGGTTCGGTTAGTGGGGCCAACGTCCTGACTTTC; cdr3_aa: CASSLDRGSVSGANVLTF
d_call: TRBD2; clone_size: few; j_call: TRBJ2-1; v_call: TRBV29-1; cdr3_nt: TGCAGCGTTGTTAAGCGGGGGGATCACAATGAGCAGTTCTTC; cdr3_aa: CSVVKRGDHNEQFF
d_call: TRBD2; clone_size: few; j_call: TRBJ2-3; v_call: TRBV7-2; cdr3_nt: TGTGCCAGCAGCCCCCGGGGTAGCGGGGGGGTAACGACAGATACGCAGTATTTT; cdr3_aa: CASSPRGSGGVTTDTQYF
d_call: -; clone_size: few; j_call: TRBJ1-2; v_call: TRBV5-6; cdr3_nt: TGTGCCAGCAGCTTGGATATCTATGGCTACACCTTC; cdr3_aa: CASSLDIYGYTF
d_call: -; clone_size: -; j_call: TRBJ1-2; v_call: TRBV18; cdr3_nt: TGTGCCAGCTCACCATTAGAGAGAGAGGGAGGCTACACCTTC; cdr3_aa: CASSPLEREGGYTF
d_call: TRBD2; clone_size: few; j_call: TRBJ2-1; v_call: TRBV7-9; cdr3_nt: TGTGCCAGCACCGGACTAGCGGGGGGGCAAAATGAGCAGTTCTTC; cdr3_aa: CASTGLAGGQNEQFF
d_call: -; clone_size: few; j_call: TRBJ1-1; v_call: TRBV30; cdr3_nt: TGTGCCTGGAGTTCGGGGGGTGAAGCTTTCTTT; cdr3_aa: CAWSSGGEAFF
d_call: -; clone_size: -; j_call: TRBJ1-2; v_call: TRBV15; cdr3_nt: TGTGCCACCAGCAGAGATACGTTTACGGATGGCTACACCTTC; cdr3_aa: CATSRDTFTDGYTF
d_call: TRBD1; clone_size: few; j_call: TRBJ2-7; v_call: TRBV9; cdr3_nt: TGTGCCAGCAGCAAGACCGACAGGGTATCCTACGAGCAGTACTTC; cdr3_aa: CASSKTDRVSYEQYF
d_call: -; clone_size: few; j_call: TRBJ2-7; v_call: TRBV27; cdr3_nt: TGTGCCAGCAGACTTAATTTGGGAGGTACCTACGAGCAGTACTTC; cdr3_aa: CASRLNLGGTYEQYF
d_call: -; clone_size: few; j_call: TRBJ1-2; v_call: TRBV7-9; cdr3_nt: TGTGCCAGCAGCCGTGGCAGGACAAACTATGGCTACACCTTC; cdr3_aa: CASSRGRTNYGYTF
d_call: TRBD1; clone_size: once; j_call: TRBJ1-2; v_call: TRBV6-5; cdr3_nt: TGTGCCAGCGCCCAGGGACAGAACTATGGCTACACCTTC; cdr3_aa: CASAQGQNYGYTF
d_call: -; clone_size: -; j_call: TRBJ1-1; v_call: TRBV30; cdr3_nt: TGTGCCTGGACCCTGGACAGCTACACTGAAGCTTTCTTT; cdr3_aa: CAWTLDSYTEAFF
d_call: -; clone_size: few; j_call: TRBJ1-5; v_call: TRBV7-9; cdr3_nt: TGTGCCAGCAGCTTACGAGGCAGCAATCAGCCCCAGCATTTT; cdr3_aa: CASSLRGSNQPQHF